This is a list of T cell receptor beta chains from one sample in a study of blood T cell repertoires in COVID-19. TCRdb's copy holds only in-frame clones and misses some; the assay was immunoSEQ multiplex PCR. There are 50,000 to 70,000 clones in the sample; 75% to 95% occur only once, and about 15% lies in the top ten. Input material: peripheral blood. The receptor set was obtained from a human donor with active COVID-19. The donor label of this sample is uncertain. The CDR3 runs from the conserved cysteine through the conserved F or W. The D gene is left open where the match is weak.

j_gene,d_gene,v_gene,CDR3aa
TRBJ1-3,TRBD1,TRBV10-3,CALGTGAGNTIYF
TRBJ2-5,TRBD1,TRBV7-2,CASSLRGGRQTQYF
TRBJ1-6,TRBD1,TRBV2,CASSARTGSNSPLHF
TRBJ1-1,TRBD1,TRBV7-3,CASSLTRQGRTEAFF
TRBJ2-2,-,TRBV9,CASSVVDAGGQELFF
TRBJ1-2,-,TRBV7-3,CASSPPGWNAGGYTF
TRBJ2-7,TRBD1,TRBV19,CASSNRQGGNEQYF
TRBJ2-2,TRBD1,TRBV28,CASGEGAVTGELFF
TRBJ2-5,TRBD1,TRBV2,CASRDRGKRDF
TRBJ1-3,-,TRBV7-9,CASSPPFGSGNTIYF
TRBJ2-7,-,TRBV7-6,CASSFGSGQSYEQYF
TRBJ2-2,TRBD2,TRBV18,CASSPQLAGHTGELFF
TRBJ1-5,-,TRBV21-1,CASSKARSQGAQPQHF
TRBJ2-7,TRBD1,TRBV10-3,CAISESGRGQGSYEQYF
TRBJ1-1,-,TRBV15,CATKQGGTEAFF
TRBJ2-5,TRBD1,TRBV11-1,CASSRDREETQYF
TRBJ2-5,-,TRBV27,CASRRGGQETQYF
TRBJ2-1,-,TRBV9,CASSSRIADNEQFF
TRBJ2-1,TRBD2,TRBV19,CASSILAASYNEQFF
TRBJ2-1,TRBD1,TRBV27,CASSSFRTGRYNEQFF
TRBJ1-2,-,TRBV5-6,CASVDRWNYGYTF
TRBJ1-6,-,TRBV27,CASSLDPQGKRSPLHF
TRBJ1-1,TRBD1,TRBV6-5,CASNIQGAFFTEAFF
TRBJ1-1,TRBD1,TRBV7-6,CASSLGPDRGHPEAFF
TRBJ2-3,-,TRBV9,CASSVVGARGPYTDTQYF
TRBJ2-7,TRBD1,TRBV4-1,CASSQRFNRGNTYEQYF
TRBJ2-2,-,TRBV5-4,CASRRETNTGELFF
TRBJ2-6,-,TRBV7-6,CASSGRGGTGANVLTF
TRBJ1-3,-,TRBV10-3,CAILVQGTGNTIYF
TRBJ2-3,TRBD1,TRBV7-6,CASSFRTGDWNTQYF
TRBJ2-1,TRBD2,TRBV10-3,CAISESVAGGYNEQFF
TRBJ2-5,TRBD2,TRBV27,CASSPRLAGGQETQYF
TRBJ2-3,TRBD2,TRBV18,CASSPSALAGPDTQYF
TRBJ2-3,TRBD1,TRBV5-5,CASIPPAGGSLRDTQYF
TRBJ2-6,-,TRBV27,CASRKGGSGANVLTF
TRBJ1-1,-,TRBV6-5,CASSYGGGGTEAFF
TRBJ2-7,TRBD1,TRBV7-9,CASSSGQGAYEQYF